This TCR beta chain was obtained from a study of T cells in Graves' hyperthyroidism and ophthalmopathy. Overall study context: Pretreatment peripheral blood was obtained at initial diagnosis.

V gave up 5 bases and J gave up 5 bases; unmatched junction bases: 9. The CDR3 length is 17 residues. Germline V lookup: CDR1 SGHAT, CDR2 FQNNGV. TCR beta CDR3 sequences were amplified from RNA transcripts. A first-round RT-PCR of the TCR CDR3 used the HTBI primer set. MiXCR, applied by TCRdb to the multiplex PCR reads, yields one record per CDR3 protein. The top ten hold 14% of the sample, which has more than 450,000 distinct CDR3 sequences, 14% seen once. At least ten counts were recorded for this clonotype. This sequence originates from a woman aged 40 to 50 with Graves' hyperthyroidism. The gene calls are TRBV11-2 and TRBJ2-1; 13 bases are shared with TRBD2. The sequenced sample consisted of blood. The CDR3 DNA is TGTGCCAGCAGCCTACTACTAGCGGGAGGGCCCCACAATGAGCAGTTCTTC. This codes for CASSLLLAGGPHNEQFF. The full variable domain, completed using reference TRBV11-2 and TRBJ2-1, is EAGVAQSPRYKIIEKRQSVAFWCNPISGHATLYWYQQILGQGPKLLIQFQNNGVVDDSQLPKDRFSAERLKGVDSTLKIQPAKLEDSAVYLCASSLLLAGGPHNEQFFGPGTRLTVL.